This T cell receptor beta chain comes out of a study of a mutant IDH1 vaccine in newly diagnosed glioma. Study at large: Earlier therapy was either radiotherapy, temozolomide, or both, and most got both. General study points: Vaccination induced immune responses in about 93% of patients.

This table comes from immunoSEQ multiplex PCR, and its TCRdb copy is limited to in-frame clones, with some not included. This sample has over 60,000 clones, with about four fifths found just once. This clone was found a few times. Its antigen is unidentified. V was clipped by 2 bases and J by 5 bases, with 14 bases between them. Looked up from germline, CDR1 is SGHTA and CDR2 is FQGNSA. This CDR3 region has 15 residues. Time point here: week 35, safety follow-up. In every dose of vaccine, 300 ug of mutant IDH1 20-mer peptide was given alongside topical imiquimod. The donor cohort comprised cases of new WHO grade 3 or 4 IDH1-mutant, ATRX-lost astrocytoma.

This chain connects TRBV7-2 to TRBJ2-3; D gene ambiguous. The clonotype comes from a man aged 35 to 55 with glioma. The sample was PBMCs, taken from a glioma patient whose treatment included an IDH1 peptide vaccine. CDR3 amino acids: CASSLSQARVDTQYF. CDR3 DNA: TGTGCCAGCAGCTTATCGCAGGCTAGGGTAGATACGCAGTATTTT.